The 25 T cell receptor beta chains presented below share a single source sample, sequenced in a study of Graves' ophthalmopathy and Graves' hyperthyroidism. TCR beta CDR3 regions were amplified from RNA transcripts. RT-PCR with HTBI primers came first, then second-round multiplex PCR. TCRdb re-called the multiplex PCR reads with MiXCR, one entry per CDR3 protein. There are fewer than 350,000 distinct CDR3 sequences in the sample; about a sixth occur only once, and 12% lies in the top ten. Input material: peripheral blood. All receptors derive from an adult man with Graves' ophthalmopathy.

This clonotype was recorded at least ten times. The rearrangement links TRBV12-3 or TRBV12-4 to TRBJ1-2; D may be TRBD1 (6 bases). With 2 bases removed from V and 3 bases from J, the gap between germline ends came to 13 bases. This CDR3 spans 15 amino acids. CDR3 amino acids: CASSLRGVRDYGYTF. CDR3 DNA sequence: TGTGCCAGCAGTTTAAGGGGGGTCAGGGACTATGGCTACACCTTC.

This clonotype was seen ten or more times. The J gene is TRBJ1-1, the V gene TRBV29-1, with 9 bases lining up with TRBD1. This CDR3 spans 12 amino acids. Unmatched junction bases numbered 0, after V lost 6 bases and J lost 1 base. Germline lookup yields CDR1 SQVTM and CDR2 ANQGSEA. The CDR3 DNA sequence: TGCAGCGTGACAGGGGGGAACACTGAAGCTTTCTTT. Protein: CSVTGGNTEAFF.

This clonotype was seen ten or more times. V is TRBV27 and J is TRBJ1-3; no clear D gene. Trimming cost V 5 bases and J 2 bases, with 16 bases left between them. Germline V gene lookup returns CDR1 MNHEY and CDR2 SMNVEV (reference sequence). This CDR3 is built from 16 residues. Written as DNA, the CDR3 is TGTGCCAGCAGTCCGACATACCGGTTGGCTGGAAACACCATATATTTT. Residues: CASSPTYRLAGNTIYF.

In its sample, this clonotype was seen many times. The chain has TRBV11-1 and TRBJ2-7; 12 bases align to TRBD2. This CDR3 spans 17 amino acids. The germline V gene encodes CDR1 SGHAT and CDR2 FQDESV (reference sequence). Germline trimming cut 5 bases from V and 6 bases from J; bases unmatched to any gene: 14. In DNA, the CDR3 is TGTGCCAGCAGCACCTCTAGCGGGGGGGCTCTCCATGGCGAGCAGTACTTC. It translates to CASSTSSGGALHGEQYF.

This clonotype showed up many times. The chain couples TRBV6-2 or TRBV6-3 to TRBJ2-5, with 8 bases aligning to TRBD1. Trimming took 5 bases from V and 5 from J; bases not matched to a gene: 10. The germline gives CDR1 MNHEY, CDR2 SVGEGT. The CDR3 totals 15 residues. The CDR3 DNA follows: TGTGCCAGCAGTCGTCCCTTTCGACAGGGGGAGACCCAGTACTTC. Amino acid sequence: CASSRPFRQGETQYF.

This clonotype was seen repeatedly, ten times or more. The J gene is TRBJ2-5, the V gene TRBV15; 7 bases match TRBD2. V lost 3 bases to trimming and J lost 0 bases; unmatched junction nucleotides: 7. The CDR3 spans 16 residues. Germline V gene data show CDR1 as LNHNV and CDR2 as YYDKDF (reference sequence). The CDR3 sequence is CATSRPATSDQETQYF. CDR3 coding DNA: TGTGCCACCAGCAGGCCCGCTACTAGCGACCAAGAGACCCAGTACTTC.

This clonotype was picked up many times. The genes are TRBV7-9 and TRBJ2-2, with D perhaps TRBD2 (5 bases). Trimming took 1 base from V and 1 from J, leaving 7 bases between them. The CDR3 is 15 amino acids. The germline V gene has CDR1 SEHNR and CDR2 FQNEAQ (reference sequence). As DNA, the CDR3 is TGTGCCAGCAGCTTAGACAGCGGGAACACCGGGGAGCTGTTTTTT. As protein: CASSLDSGNTGELFF.

This clonotype came up many times. V usage is TRBV6-1 and J usage is TRBJ2-5, with D maybe TRBD2 (5 bases). Germline CDR1 and CDR2: MNHNS and SASEGT. V shed 10 bases and J shed 7 bases, with 13 bases lying between them. The CDR3 is 11 residues long. The CDR3 sequence: CATGSDVTQYF. The CDR3 DNA is TGTGCCACGGGTAGCGACGTGACCCAGTACTTC.

This clonotype was observed at least ten times. This sequence joins TRBV12-3 or TRBV12-4 and TRBJ1-3; no clear D. The CDR3 contains 14 residues. V gave up 6 bases and J gave up 2 bases, with 11 bases separating them. DNA of the CDR3: TGTGCCAGCAGGCGAACATGGGCTGGAAACACCATATATTTT. Its protein product is CASRRTWAGNTIYF.

This clonotype was counted ten times or more. The rearrangement joins TRBV18 to TRBJ1-1, with D uncertain. This CDR3 is built from 14 residues. CDR1 KGHSH and CDR2 LQKENI come from the germline V gene. The V end lost 3 bases, the J end lost 0 bases, and 8 bases lay between the germline ends. The CDR3 is CASSPDQVNTEAFF. The CDR3 coding sequence is TGTGCCAGCTCACCTGATCAGGTGAACACTGAAGCTTTCTTT.

The sample holds one count of this clonotype. The gene calls are TRBV6-1 and TRBJ1-5; maybe TRBD1 (6 bases). The CDR3 is 14 amino acids. The germline V gene encodes CDR1 MNHNS and CDR2 SASEGT. V was pared by 3 bases and J by 5 bases, with 11 bases between. Here the CDR3 reads CASSEWGRDQPQHF. CDR3 coding DNA: TGTGCCAGCAGTGAGTGGGGGCGGGATCAGCCCCAGCATTTT.

This clonotype was counted at least ten times. The chain carries TRBV7-2 and TRBJ2-5, with 10 bases lining up with TRBD2. Germline V CDR1 and CDR2: SGHTA, FQGNSA. V gave up 5 bases and J gave up 9 bases; unmatched junction bases: 3. CDR3 size: 12 residues. In nucleotides, the CDR3 is TGTGCCAGCAGCCAAGCGGGGGGGGCCCAGTACTTC. It specifies CASSQAGGAQYF.

The chain couples TRBV18 to TRBJ2-2; 11 bases line up with TRBD1. The CDR3 extends over 17 amino acids. The trim removed 3 bases at V and 7 bases at J, leaving 10 bases unmatched. Germline CDR1 and CDR2: KGHSH and LQKENI. The CDR3 sequence is CASSPPGQGVQVGELFF. CDR3 sequence (DNA): TGTGCCAGCTCACCCCCGGGACAGGGGGTGCAGGTCGGGGAGCTGTTTTTT.

This clonotype was seen at least ten times. The V and J genes are TRBV7-3 and TRBJ1-5; D uncertain. V gave up 6 bases and J gave up 5 bases, with 5 bases separating them. From germline, CDR1 is SGHTA and CDR2 FQGTGA. CDR3 size: 11 residues. This chain's CDR3 is CASRLDQPQHF. DNA for the CDR3: TGTGCCAGCAGATTAGATCAGCCCCAGCATTTT.

This clonotype was found many times. This chain links TRBV28 with TRBJ2-4; D is possibly TRBD1 (5 bases). Trimming cost V 6 bases and J 1 base, with 10 bases left between them. The CDR3 runs 14 residues. The germline CDR1 and CDR2 sequences are MDHEN and SYDVKM. The CDR3 bases are TGTGCCAGCAGGGGGCGCCGGGCCAAAAACATTCAGTACTTC. The encoded protein is CASRGRRAKNIQYF.

This clonotype was seen at least ten times. This chain uses TRBV11-1 with TRBJ1-1; D is unresolved. This CDR3 spans 13 amino acids. With 0 bases removed from V and 4 bases from J, the gap between germline ends came to 6 bases. Germline CDR1 is SGHAT and CDR2 is FQDESV (reference sequence). The CDR3 is CASSLAPFTEAFF. CDR3 sequence (DNA): TGTGCCAGCAGCTTAGCGCCGTTCACTGAAGCTTTCTTT. The full variable domain, with the rest looked up from reference TRBV11-1 and TRBJ1-1, is EAEVAQSPRYKITEKSQAVAFWCDPISGHATLYWYRQILGQGPELLVQFQDESVVDDSQLPKDRFSAERLKGVDSTLKIQPAELGDSAMYLCASSLAPFTEAFFGQGTRLTVV.

On this clonotype itself: Given a much more abundant clone one base away, this may be a read error. This chain connects TRBV19 to TRBJ2-2; TRBD1 agrees at 7 bases. Germline loops: CDR1 LNHDA, CDR2 SQIVND (reference sequence). The CDR3 runs to 15 residues. The V segment lost 7 bases and the J segment 0 bases; nucleotides outside the gene matches: 5. The CDR3 region is CASTGQESNTGELFF. CDR3 DNA: TGTGCCAGTACCGGACAGGAATCGAACACCGGGGAGCTGTTTTTT. Drawing the rest from reference TRBV19 and TRBJ2-2, the complete variable domain is DGGITQSPKYLFRKEGQNVTLSCEQNLNHDAMYWYRQDPGQGLRLIYYSQIVNDFQKGDIAEGYSVSREKKESFPLTVTSAQKNPTAFYLCASTGQESNTGELFFGEGSRLTVL.

The chain has TRBV6-1 and TRBJ2-5, with 7 bases identical to TRBD1. The V and J ends lost 6 bases and 5 bases, in that order; junction bases with no gene match: 15. The CDR3 sequence is 16 residues long. Germline CDR1 is MNHNS and CDR2 is SASEGT. Here the CDR3 reads CASRTSGTAAPETQYF. The CDR3 nucleotides read TGTGCCAGCAGAACCTCCGGGACAGCGGCCCCCGAGACCCAGTACTTC.

In DNA, the CDR3 is TGCGCCAGCAGCCTAGCAGGGGTTCTTGGGGAGACCCAGTACTTC. This encodes CASSLAGVLGETQYF. The rearrangement uses TRBV5-1 and TRBJ2-5; TRBD1 is a possible D gene (6 bases). The V gene lost 4 bases and the J gene lost 5 bases, with 18 bases spanning the gap. Germline assignment: CDR1 SGHRS and CDR2 YFSETQ. The CDR3 has 15 amino acids.

This clonotype was counted at least ten times. The V and J genes are TRBV6-5 and TRBJ2-7, with a possible D match to TRBD1 (5 bases). Germline V gene data show CDR1 as MNHEY and CDR2 as SVGAGI. V lost 6 bases and J 6 bases, leaving 21 bases between the germline ends. This CDR3 is 15 amino acids long. The CDR3 DNA reads TGTGCCAGCAGGTATCTGACGGGCAGGGTCCGCGAGCAGTACTTC. This codes for CASRYLTGRVREQYF.

This clonotype was detected many times. The V and J genes are TRBV2 and TRBJ2-5; 9 bases map to TRBD2. Germline CDR1 and CDR2: SNHLY and FYNNEI. V dropped 6 bases and J dropped 14; count of bases not matched to a gene: 10. The length of the CDR3 is 12 residues. CDR3: CASRMGTSSLYF. The CDR3 DNA reads as TGTGCCAGCAGGATGGGGACTAGCAGCTTATACTTC.

The chain uses TRBV11-2 and TRBJ1-2; TRBD1 aligns across 9 bases. Germline CDR1 and CDR2: SGHAT and FQNNGV. CDR3 size: 16 residues. With V trimmed by 5 bases and J by 4 bases, 11 bases remained unmatched. CDR3 nucleotides: TGTGCCAGCAGCCCGAAATACGACAGGGGGGGCTATGGCTACACCTTC. Translating gives CASSPKYDRGGYGYTF.

This clonotype has a count of ten or more. V gene TRBV27 combines with J gene TRBJ2-2; D assignment may be TRBD1 or TRBD2 (7 bases each). The CDR3 covers 16 residues. Trimming pared 1 base from V and 6 bases from J, leaving 15 bases between. The germline gives CDR1 MNHEY, CDR2 SMNVEV (reference sequence). The CDR3 protein is CASSLLAGGGSGELFF. The DNA of the CDR3 is TGTGCCAGCAGTTTATTGGCAGGGGGAGGGTCCGGGGAGCTGTTTTTT.

This clonotype was recorded at least ten times. The genes are TRBV20-1 and TRBJ2-7; D possibly corresponds to TRBD2 (7 bases). V gave up 5 bases and J gave up 9 bases, with 20 bases separating them. The CDR3 has 13 residues. Germline-derived CDR1 and CDR2 are DFQATT and SNEGSKA (reference sequence). CDR3 amino acids: CSAAGGGLGWQYF. The DNA of the CDR3 is TGCAGTGCTGCTGGGGGGGGCCTCGGGTGGCAGTACTTC.

In its sample, this clonotype was seen many times. The chain is built from TRBV19 and TRBJ1-5; D is perhaps TRBD1 (5 bases). The CDR3 extends over 16 amino acids. The V gene lost 7 bases and the J gene lost 6 bases, with 22 bases spanning the gap. Germline V gives CDR1 LNHDA, CDR2 SQIVND (reference sequence). This CDR3 is CASTPRDGGLGQPQHF. The DNA of the CDR3 is TGTGCCAGTACCCCCCGGGACGGAGGGTTAGGTCAGCCCCAGCATTTT.